This T cell receptor (beta chain) was observed in a study of regulatory T cells in long-lasting Graves disease. Building the TCR beta libraries relied on iRepertoire HTBI primers, and CDR3 regions underwent Arm-PCR. TCRdb fed the multiplex PCR reads into MiXCR, producing one record per CDR3 protein. The data hold around 250,000 distinct CDR3 sequences, with around 18% observed a single time. Indicated time point: newly diagnosed GD, antithyroid drugs for less than 3 months. Extracted RNA from PBMCs served as the source of the TCR library. Many counts were recorded for this clonotype. This CDR3 has 14 amino acids. The V gene's germline CDR1 is DFQATT and CDR2 SNEGSKA (reference sequence). Trimming took 4 bases from V and 2 from J, leaving 14 bases between them. These data were likewise used in another study, on T cells in Graves' hyperthyroidism and ophthalmopathy.

This chain joins TRBV20-1 and TRBJ1-2, with D possibly TRBD1 on 6 matching bases. The sample in question was peripheral blood mononuclear cells (PBMCs), obtained at new diagnosis, from a patient treated with antithyroid drugs. The receptor was derived from a woman in her 30s with Graves disease. The CDR3 DNA follows: TGCAGTGCTACGCGGGACACGATGAACTATGGCTACACCTTC. Amino acid sequence: CSATRDTMNYGYTF.